The sequence of this T cell receptor beta chain was determined in a study of shared clonotypes between healthy human individuals. Study-wide results and limits: Non-shared clonotypes displayed generation probabilities falling below those of clonotypes present in all four donors.

Authors' data handling: ImmunoSEQ output lacked quality scores and full-length reads, limiting matched filtering. The assay was immunoSEQ multiplex PCR, and TCRdb's table has in-frame clones only and misses some. D and trimming were read from the DNA, whereas the V and J calls and clone size are those reported in that table. This table has some 1,600,000 clones, nearly 99% appearing once. Trimming cost V 6 bases and J 9 bases, with 21 bases left between them. This CDR3 has 15 amino acids. Germline V gene data show CDR1 as MNHEY and CDR2 as SVGAGI. About this clone: Its antigen is currently unknown.

The chain links TRBV6-5 to TRBJ2-1, with a tentative D call TRBD1 (7 bases). Sequencing used naive CD4+ T cells sorted from blood. Documented subset: CD45RA+ positively selected. The source is a man aged 25-45 years in good health. CDR3 in amino acids: CASSQQGLVGGEQFF. In DNA, the CDR3 is TGTGCCAGCAGCCAACAGGGGCTAGTGGGAGGTGAGCAGTTCTTC.